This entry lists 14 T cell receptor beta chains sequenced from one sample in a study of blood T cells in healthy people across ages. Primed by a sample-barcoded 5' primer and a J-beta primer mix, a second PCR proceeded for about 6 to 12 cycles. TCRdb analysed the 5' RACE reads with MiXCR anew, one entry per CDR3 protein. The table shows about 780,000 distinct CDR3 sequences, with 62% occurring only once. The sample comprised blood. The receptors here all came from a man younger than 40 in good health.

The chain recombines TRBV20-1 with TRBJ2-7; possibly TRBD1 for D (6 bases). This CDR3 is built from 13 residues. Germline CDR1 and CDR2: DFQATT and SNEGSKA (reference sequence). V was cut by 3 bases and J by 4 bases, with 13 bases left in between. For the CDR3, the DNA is TGCAGTGCTAGTCGGACAGTCCATTACGAGCAGTACTTC. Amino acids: CSASRTVHYEQYF.

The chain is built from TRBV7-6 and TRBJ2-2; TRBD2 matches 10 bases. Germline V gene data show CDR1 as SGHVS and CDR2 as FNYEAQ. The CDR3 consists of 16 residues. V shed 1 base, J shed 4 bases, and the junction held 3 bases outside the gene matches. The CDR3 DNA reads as TGTGCCAGCAGCTTAGGTTCTAGCGGGGGCACCGGGGAGCTGTTTTTT. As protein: CASSLGSSGGTGELFF.

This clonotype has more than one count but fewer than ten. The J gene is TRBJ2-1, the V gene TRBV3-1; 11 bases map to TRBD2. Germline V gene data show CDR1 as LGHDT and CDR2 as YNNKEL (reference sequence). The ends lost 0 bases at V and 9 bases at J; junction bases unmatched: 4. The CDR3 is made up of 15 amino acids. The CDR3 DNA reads TGTGCCAGCAGCCAAGACCTAGCGGGGGGTTTTGAGCAGTTCTTC. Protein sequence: CASSQDLAGGFEQFF.

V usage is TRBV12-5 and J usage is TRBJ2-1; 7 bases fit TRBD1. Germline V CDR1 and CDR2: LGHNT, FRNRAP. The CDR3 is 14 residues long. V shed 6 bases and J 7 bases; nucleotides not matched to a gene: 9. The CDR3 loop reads CASGLGTVGNEQFF. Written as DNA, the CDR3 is TGTGCTAGTGGGCTCGGGACAGTCGGGAATGAGCAGTTCTTC. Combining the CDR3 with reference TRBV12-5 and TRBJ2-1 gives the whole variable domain DARVTQTPRHKVTEMGQEVTMRCQPILGHNTVFWYRQTMMQGLELLAYFRNRAPLDDSGMPKDRFSAEMPDATLATLKIQPSEPRDSAVYFCASGLGTVGNEQFFGPGTRLTVL.

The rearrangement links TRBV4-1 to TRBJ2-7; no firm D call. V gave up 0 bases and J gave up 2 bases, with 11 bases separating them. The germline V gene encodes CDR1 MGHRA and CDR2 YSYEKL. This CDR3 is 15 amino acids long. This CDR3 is CASSQEPDQTYEQYF. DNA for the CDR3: TGCGCCAGCAGCCAAGAGCCCGACCAAACCTACGAGCAGTACTTC.

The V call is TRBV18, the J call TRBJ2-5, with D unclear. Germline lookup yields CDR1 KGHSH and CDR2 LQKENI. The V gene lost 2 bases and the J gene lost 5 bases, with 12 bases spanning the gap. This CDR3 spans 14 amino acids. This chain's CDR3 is CASSPKLSDETQYF. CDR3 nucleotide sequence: TGTGCCAGCTCACCAAAGCTATCCGACGAGACCCAGTACTTC.

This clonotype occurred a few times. The CDR3 sequence: CASSPAQSSYEQYF. For the CDR3, the DNA is TGTGCCAGCAGTCCGGCCCAGAGCTCCTACGAGCAGTACTTC. The chain employs TRBV27 and TRBJ2-7; D uncertain. Trimming took off 5 bases at V and 0 bases at J, with 11 bases between the two ends. CDR3 length equals 14 residues. Germline-derived CDR1 and CDR2 are MNHEY and SMNVEV (reference sequence).

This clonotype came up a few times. Here the CDR3 reads CSVYRNEKLFF. DNA of the CDR3: TGCAGCGTTTACAGGAATGAAAAACTGTTTTTT. The chain has TRBV29-1 and TRBJ1-4; D perhaps matches TRBD1 (5 bases). The CDR3 length is 11 residues. Germline CDR1 is SQVTM and CDR2 is ANQGSEA. V was shortened by 5 bases and J by 5 bases, with 6 bases between the two germline ends. Full variable domain (remainder filled in from reference TRBV29-1 and TRBJ1-4): SAVISQKPSRDICQRGTSLTIQCQVDSQVTMMFWYRQQPGQSLTLIATANQGSEATYESGFVIDKFPISRPNLTFSTLTVSNMSPEDSSIYLCSVYRNEKLFFGSGTQLSVL.

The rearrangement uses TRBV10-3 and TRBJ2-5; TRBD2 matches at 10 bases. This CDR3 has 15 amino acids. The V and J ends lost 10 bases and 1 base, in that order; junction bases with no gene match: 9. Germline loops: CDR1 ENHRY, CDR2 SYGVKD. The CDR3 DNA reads TGTGCCACCGGGGGGCTAGCGGGGGCCCAAGAGACCCAGTACTTC. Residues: CATGGLAGAQETQYF.

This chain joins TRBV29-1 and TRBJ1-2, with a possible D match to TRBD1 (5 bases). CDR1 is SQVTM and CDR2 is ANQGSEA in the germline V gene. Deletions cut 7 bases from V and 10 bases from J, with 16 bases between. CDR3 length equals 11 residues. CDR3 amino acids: CSANTGGVYTF. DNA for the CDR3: TGCAGCGCCAACACAGGAGGGGTCTACACCTTC.

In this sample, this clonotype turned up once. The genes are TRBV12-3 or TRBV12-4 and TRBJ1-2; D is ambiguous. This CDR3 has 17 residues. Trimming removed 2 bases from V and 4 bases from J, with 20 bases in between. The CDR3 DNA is TGTGCCAGCAGTTTACCCCGGGGAGGGCGAGGGTCCTATGGCTACACCTTC. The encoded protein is CASSLPRGGRGSYGYTF.

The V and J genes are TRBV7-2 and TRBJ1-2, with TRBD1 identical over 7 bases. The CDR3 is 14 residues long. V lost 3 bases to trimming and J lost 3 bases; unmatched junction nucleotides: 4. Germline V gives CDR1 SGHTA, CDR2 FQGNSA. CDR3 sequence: CASSFKGADYGYTF. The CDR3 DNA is TGTGCCAGCAGCTTCAAGGGGGCGGACTATGGCTACACCTTC.

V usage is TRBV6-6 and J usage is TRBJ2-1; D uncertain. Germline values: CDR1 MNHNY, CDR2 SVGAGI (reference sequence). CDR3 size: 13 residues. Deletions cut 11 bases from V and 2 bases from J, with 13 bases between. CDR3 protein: CAASTSTYNEQFF. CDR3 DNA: TGTGCCGCCAGCACGTCGACCTACAATGAGCAGTTCTTC.

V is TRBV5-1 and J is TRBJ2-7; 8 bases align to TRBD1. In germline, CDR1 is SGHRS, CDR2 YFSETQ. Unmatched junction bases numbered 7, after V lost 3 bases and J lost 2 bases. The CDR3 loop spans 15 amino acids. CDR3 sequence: CASSWEPGQAYEQYF. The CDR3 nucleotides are TGCGCCAGCAGCTGGGAACCGGGACAGGCCTACGAGCAGTACTTC.